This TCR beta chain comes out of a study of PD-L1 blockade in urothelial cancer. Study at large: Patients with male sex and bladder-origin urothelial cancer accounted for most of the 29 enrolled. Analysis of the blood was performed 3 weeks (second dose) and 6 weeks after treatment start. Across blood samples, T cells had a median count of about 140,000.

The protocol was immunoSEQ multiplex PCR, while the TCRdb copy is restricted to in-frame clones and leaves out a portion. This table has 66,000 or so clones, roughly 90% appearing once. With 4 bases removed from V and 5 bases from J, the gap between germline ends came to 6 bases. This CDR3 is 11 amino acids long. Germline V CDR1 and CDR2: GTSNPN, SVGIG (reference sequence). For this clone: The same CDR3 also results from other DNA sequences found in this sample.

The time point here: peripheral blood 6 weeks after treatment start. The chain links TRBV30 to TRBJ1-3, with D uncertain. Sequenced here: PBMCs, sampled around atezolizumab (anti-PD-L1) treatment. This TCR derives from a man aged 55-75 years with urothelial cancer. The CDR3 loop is CAWTVRNTIYF. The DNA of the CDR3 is TGTGCCTGGACGGTGAGAAACACCATATATTTT.